This TCR beta chain is drawn from a study of blood T cell repertoires in COVID-19. The assay was immunoSEQ multiplex PCR, and TCRdb's table has in-frame clones only and misses some. The sample gives about 200,000 clones, about 87% of which show up once; approximately 1.1% is in the top ten. The V and J ends lost 2 bases and 7 bases respectively, with 8 bases between them. The V gene's germline CDR1 is MGHDK and CDR2 SYGVNS. The CDR3 totals 12 residues. The chain recombines TRBV25-1 with TRBJ1-2; D is uncertain. The sequence came from a man aged 25-40 years who had recovered from COVID-19. The sequenced material came from PBMCs or T cells enriched from blood (not recorded which). The CDR3 is CASSEGSGGYTF. The CDR3 DNA follows: TGTGCCAGCAGTGAAGGGAGCGGTGGCTACACCTTC.